This T cell receptor beta chain is drawn from a study of regulatory T cells in long-lasting Graves disease listed by TCRdb under 2021. Some background on the complete study: Persistent Graves' disease meant more than 5 years of antithyroid drug treatment with TSH receptor autoantibodies that stayed positive. Patients with persistent Graves' disease were compared with patients with newly diagnosed Graves' disease using TCR sequencing and RNA sequencing of peripheral blood. A total of 33 samples underwent TCR sequencing, from some 13 patients with persistent Graves' disease and approximately 20 patients with newly diagnosed Graves' disease. The study took place in China and was registered as a clinical trial. On average, persistent Graves' disease patients in the clinical cohort had been on antithyroid drugs for about 10.3 years.

According to the germline V gene, CDR1 reads MNHNS and CDR2 reads SASEGT. V is clipped by 7 bases and J by 1 base, and the sequence between their germline boundaries is 13 bases long. Including the terminal cysteine and phenylalanine, the CDR3 comprises 14 residues. Only the CDR3 portion is preserved as DNA: 42 bases, with reading frame beginning at the first base. Findings and caveats that apply to the study as a whole: Persistent disease showed preferential use of TRBV28, TRBJ1-2 and TRBJ2-5, whereas newly diagnosed disease favored TRBV20-1 and TRBJ2-1. Compared with newly diagnosed patients, patients with persistent Graves' disease had lower TCR Shannon entropy and fewer highly expanded clones, which suggests clonal expansion. As a limitation, the authors acknowledged that the small sample size may reduce accuracy. Because the primary lesion, thyroid tissue, could not be accessed, the study looked at peripheral blood alone. Persistent patients shared more public clonotypes among themselves (more than 2,500) than newly diagnosed patients did (more than 950). Sequencing and analysis were restricted to the TCR beta chain.

This clonotype was observed a handful of times. Its antigen is still unknown. No much larger clone exists at a distance of one base, and base qualities are not known. The library was made by multiplex PCR. The sequencer was an Illumina HiSeq 4000. To build TCR beta libraries, CDR3 regions were amplified by Arm-PCR using iRepertoire HTBI primers. PCR products were gel purified before sequencing. Under the source paper's analysis protocol: Gene usage analysis of CDR3 amino acid clonotypes used the 60 to 80 TRBV and 14 to 15 TRBJ segments found across samples. COPE and FqMerger were used to merge the filtered high-quality paired reads into contigs. BLAST was used to align contigs to IMGT TRBV, TRBD and TRBJ reference genes, with CDR3 defined following IMGT. Any clonotype with a frequency above 0.1% was counted as a highly expanded clone. Repertoire diversity was measured by Shannon entropy, and V-J evenness by the Gini coefficient. Public clonotypes were defined as clonotypes shared by more than one individual. TCRdb reran the public reads through fastp at Q25 and MiXCR, keeping productive beta chains. Rows are combined by CDR3 protein, so each entry shows the most common genes and DNA. The V and J calls reflect TCRdb's pipeline rather than the authors' work. Recorded for this sample are approximately 470,000 distinct CDR3 sequences; about 20% of them occurred a single time. Of the sample, less than 9% is held by the ten largest clones.

The time point label on this specimen signifies: persistent/refractory GD, antithyroid drugs over 5 years with positive TRAb. For both TCR sequencing and RNA sequencing, RNA was extracted from PBMCs in TRIzol. The diagnosis of Graves' disease followed American Thyroid Association guidelines. Patients were recruited from an endocrinology department in Xi'an, China. Each patient gave approximately 10 milliliters of peripheral blood, collected in an EDTA anticoagulant tube. PBMCs were isolated by Ficoll Paque Plus density gradient separation without further T cell sorting. An Agilent 2100 Bioanalyzer and agarose gel were used to check RNA quality, while a NanoDrop 2000 measured RNA concentration.

Recombination linked TRBV6-1 to TRBJ1-1; the D gene cannot be resolved reliably. Here the sequenced sample was peripheral blood mononuclear cells (PBMCs), taken when the disease was refractory, from a patient treated with antithyroid drugs. This clonotype was obtained from a female donor with Graves disease. The CDR3 sequence is CASTEKWANTEAFF. DNA sequence: TGTGCCAGCACCGAAAAGTGGGCGAACACTGAAGCTTTCTTT.